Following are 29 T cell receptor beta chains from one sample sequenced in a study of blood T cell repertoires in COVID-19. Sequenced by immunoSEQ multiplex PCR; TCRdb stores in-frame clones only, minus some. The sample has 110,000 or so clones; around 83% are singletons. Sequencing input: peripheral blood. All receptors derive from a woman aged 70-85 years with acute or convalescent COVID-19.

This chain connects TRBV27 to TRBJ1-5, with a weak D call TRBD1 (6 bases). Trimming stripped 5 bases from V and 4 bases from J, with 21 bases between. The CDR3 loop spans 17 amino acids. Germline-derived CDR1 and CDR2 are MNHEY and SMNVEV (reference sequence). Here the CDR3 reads CASSLVQGTIGNQPQHF. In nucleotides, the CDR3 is TGTGCCAGCAGTCTGGTGCAGGGGACGATCGGGAATCAGCCCCAGCATTTT.

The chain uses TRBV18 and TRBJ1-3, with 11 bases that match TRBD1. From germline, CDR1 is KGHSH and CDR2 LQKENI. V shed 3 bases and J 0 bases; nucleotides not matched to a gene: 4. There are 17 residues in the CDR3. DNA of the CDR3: TGTGCCAGCTCACCTTTCGGGACAGGGGGCTCTGGAAACACCATATATTTT. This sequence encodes CASSPFGTGGSGNTIYF.

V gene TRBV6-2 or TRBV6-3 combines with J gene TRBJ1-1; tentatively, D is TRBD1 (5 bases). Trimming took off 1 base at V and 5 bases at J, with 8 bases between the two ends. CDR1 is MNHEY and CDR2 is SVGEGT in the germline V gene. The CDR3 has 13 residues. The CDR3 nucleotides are TGTGCCAGCAGTTACTTCGGGACTACTGAAGCTTTCTTT. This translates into CASSYFGTTEAFF.

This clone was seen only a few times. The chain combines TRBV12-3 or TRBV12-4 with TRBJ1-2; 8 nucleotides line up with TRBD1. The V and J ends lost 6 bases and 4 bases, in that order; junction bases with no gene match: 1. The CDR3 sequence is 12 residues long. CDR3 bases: TGTGCCAGCAGAACAGGGGGCTATGGCTACACCTTC. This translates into CASRTGGYGYTF.

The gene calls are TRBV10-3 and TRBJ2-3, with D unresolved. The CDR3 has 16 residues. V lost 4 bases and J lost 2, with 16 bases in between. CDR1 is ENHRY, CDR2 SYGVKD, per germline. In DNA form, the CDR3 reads TGTGCCATCAGTGCGGTATCGCGGAGAAACACAGATACGCAGTATTTT. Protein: CAISAVSRRNTDTQYF.

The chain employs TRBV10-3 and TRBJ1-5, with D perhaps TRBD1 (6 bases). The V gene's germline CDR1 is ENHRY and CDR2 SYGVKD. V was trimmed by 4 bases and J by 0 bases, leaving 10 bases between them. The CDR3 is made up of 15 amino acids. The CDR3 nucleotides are TGTGCCATCAGTGCGGACAGCTATAGCAATCAGCCCCAGCATTTT. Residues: CAISADSYSNQPQHF.

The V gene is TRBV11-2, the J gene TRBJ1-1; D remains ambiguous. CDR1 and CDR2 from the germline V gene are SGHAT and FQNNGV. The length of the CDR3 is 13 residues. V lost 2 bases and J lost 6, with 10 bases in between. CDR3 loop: CASSLNGLAEAFF. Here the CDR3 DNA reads TGTGCCAGCAGCTTAAATGGCCTGGCTGAAGCTTTCTTT. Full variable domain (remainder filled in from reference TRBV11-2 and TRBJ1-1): EAGVAQSPRYKIIEKRQSVAFWCNPISGHATLYWYQQILGQGPKLLIQFQNNGVVDDSQLPKDRFSAERLKGVDSTLKIQPAKLEDSAVYLCASSLNGLAEAFFGQGTRLTVV.

The CDR3 loop reads CASSQAGGDGYTF. Written as DNA, the CDR3 is TGCGCCAGCAGCCAAGCGGGGGGGGATGGCTACACCTTC. The J gene is TRBJ1-2, the V gene TRBV4-1; D may be TRBD1 (5 bases). This CDR3 spans 13 amino acids. Trimming removed 1 base at V and 6 bases at J, with 9 bases between. Germline assignment: CDR1 MGHRA and CDR2 YSYEKL.

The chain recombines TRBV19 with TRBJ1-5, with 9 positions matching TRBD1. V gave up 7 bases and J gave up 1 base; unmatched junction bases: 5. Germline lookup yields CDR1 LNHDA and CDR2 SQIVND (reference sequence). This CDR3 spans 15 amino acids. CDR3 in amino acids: CASTRDRESNQPQHF. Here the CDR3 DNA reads TGTGCCAGTACCAGGGACAGGGAAAGCAATCAGCCCCAGCATTTT. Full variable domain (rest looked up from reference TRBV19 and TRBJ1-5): DGGITQSPKYLFRKEGQNVTLSCEQNLNHDAMYWYRQDPGQGLRLIYYSQIVNDFQKGDIAEGYSVSREKKESFPLTVTSAQKNPTAFYLCASTRDRESNQPQHFGDGTRLSIL.

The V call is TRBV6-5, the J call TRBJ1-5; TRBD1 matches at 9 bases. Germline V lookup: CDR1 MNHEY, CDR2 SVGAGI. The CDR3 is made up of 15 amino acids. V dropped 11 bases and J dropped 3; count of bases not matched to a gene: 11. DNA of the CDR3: TGTGCCTCGACAGGGGGGGTATGGAACAATCAGCCCCAGCATTTT. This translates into CASTGGVWNNQPQHF.

The CDR3 region has the DNA TGTGCCAGCAGTCAGCTACAGGGAAATAAAAACATTCAGTACTTC. This sequence encodes CASSQLQGNKNIQYF. The rearrangement links TRBV2 to TRBJ2-4, with a tentative D call TRBD1 (6 bases). Germline CDR1 reads SNHLY; CDR2 reads FYNNEI. This CDR3 comprises 15 residues. The V end lost 5 bases, the J end lost 4 bases, and 15 bases lay between the germline ends.

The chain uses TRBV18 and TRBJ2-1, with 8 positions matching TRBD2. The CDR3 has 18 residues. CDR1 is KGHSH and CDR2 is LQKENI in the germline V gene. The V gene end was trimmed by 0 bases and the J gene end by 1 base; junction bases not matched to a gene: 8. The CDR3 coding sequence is TGTGCCAGCTCACCACCGGCGGGGGGCCACCGTTCCTACAATGAGCAGTTCTTC. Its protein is CASSPPAGGHRSYNEQFF.

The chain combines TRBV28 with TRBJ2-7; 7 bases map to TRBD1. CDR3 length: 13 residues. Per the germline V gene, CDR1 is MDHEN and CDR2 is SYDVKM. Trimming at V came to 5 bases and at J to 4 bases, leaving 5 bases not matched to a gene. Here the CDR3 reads CASSPGQSYEQYF. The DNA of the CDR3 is TGTGCCAGCAGTCCGGGACAGTCTTACGAGCAGTACTTC.

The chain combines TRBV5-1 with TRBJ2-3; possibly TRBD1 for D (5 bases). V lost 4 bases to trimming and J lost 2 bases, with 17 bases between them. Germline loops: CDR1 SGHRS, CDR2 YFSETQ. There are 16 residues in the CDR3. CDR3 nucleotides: TGCGCCAGCAGCAGGGGCGGTGGTGGATACACAGATACGCAGTATTTT. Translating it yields CASSRGGGGYTDTQYF.

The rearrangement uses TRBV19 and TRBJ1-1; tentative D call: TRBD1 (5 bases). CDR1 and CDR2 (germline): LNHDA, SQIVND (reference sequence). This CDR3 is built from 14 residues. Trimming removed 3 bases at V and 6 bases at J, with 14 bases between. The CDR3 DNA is TGTGCCAGTAGTATTGCGGGGGTAGGGGCTGAAGCTTTCTTT. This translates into CASSIAGVGAEAFF.

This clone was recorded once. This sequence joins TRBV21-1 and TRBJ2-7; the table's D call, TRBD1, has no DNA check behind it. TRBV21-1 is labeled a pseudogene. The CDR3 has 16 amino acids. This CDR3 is CASSKRLDRPLYEQYV. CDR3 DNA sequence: TGTGCCAGCAGCAAACGCCTAGACAGGCCGCTGTACGAGCAGTACGTC.

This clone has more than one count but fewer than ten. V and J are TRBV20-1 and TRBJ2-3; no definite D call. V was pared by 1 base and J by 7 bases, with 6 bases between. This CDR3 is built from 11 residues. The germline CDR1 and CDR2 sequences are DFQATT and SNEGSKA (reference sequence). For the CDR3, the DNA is TGCAGTGCTAGAGTTGGCCATACGCAGTATTTT. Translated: CSARVGHTQYF.

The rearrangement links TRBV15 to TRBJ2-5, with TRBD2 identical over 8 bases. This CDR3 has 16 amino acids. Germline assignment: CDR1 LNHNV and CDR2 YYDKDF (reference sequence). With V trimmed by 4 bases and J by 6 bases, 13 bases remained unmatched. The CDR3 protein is CATSKGQSGRIQTQYF. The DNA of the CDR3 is TGTGCCACCAGCAAGGGTCAAAGCGGGAGAATTCAGACCCAGTACTTC.

The CDR3 DNA follows: TGTGCCAGCAGTGTCCTCCCGGGCACAGATACGCAGTATTTT. It is translated as CASSVLPGTDTQYF. V and J are TRBV6-4 and TRBJ2-3, with D unclear. Trimming took off 4 bases at V and 1 base at J, with 9 bases between the two ends. This CDR3 has 14 residues. CDR1 MRHNA and CDR2 SNTAGT come from the germline V gene.

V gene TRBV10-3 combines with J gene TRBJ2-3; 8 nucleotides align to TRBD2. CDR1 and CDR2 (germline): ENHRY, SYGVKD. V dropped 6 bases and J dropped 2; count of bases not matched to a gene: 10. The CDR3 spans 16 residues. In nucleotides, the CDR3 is TGTGCCATCAGGGACTCGCGGGGGGCCCCCACAGATACGCAGTATTTT. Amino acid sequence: CAIRDSRGAPTDTQYF.

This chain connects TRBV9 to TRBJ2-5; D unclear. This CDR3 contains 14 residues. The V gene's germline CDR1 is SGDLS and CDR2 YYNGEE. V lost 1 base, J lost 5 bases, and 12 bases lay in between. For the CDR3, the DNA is TGTGCCAGCAGCGTATCCTTCCGCGGCGAGACCCAGTACTTC. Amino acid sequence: CASSVSFRGETQYF.

CDR3 coding DNA: TGTGCCAGCAGCTTTATCTGGGGGACTAGTAAGTACGAGCAGTACTTC. Its translation is CASSFIWGTSKYEQYF. V and J are TRBV11-2 and TRBJ2-7, with TRBD2 identical over 8 bases. Trimming cost V 3 bases and J 4 bases; bases outside gene matches: 11. The CDR3 loop spans 16 amino acids. Germline V lookup: CDR1 SGHAT, CDR2 FQNNGV. The entire variable domain, with the rest obtained from reference TRBV11-2 and TRBJ2-7, is as follows: EAGVAQSPRYKIIEKRQSVAFWCNPISGHATLYWYQQILGQGPKLLIQFQNNGVVDDSQLPKDRFSAERLKGVDSTLKIQPAKLEDSAVYLCASSFIWGTSKYEQYFGPGTRLTVT.

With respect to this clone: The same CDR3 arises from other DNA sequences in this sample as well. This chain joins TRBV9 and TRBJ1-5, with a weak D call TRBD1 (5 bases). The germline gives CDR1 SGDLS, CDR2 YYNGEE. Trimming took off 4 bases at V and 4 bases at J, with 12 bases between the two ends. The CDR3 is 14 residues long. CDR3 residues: CASSPGGGNQPQHF. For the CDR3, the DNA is TGTGCCAGCAGCCCGGGGGGGGGAAATCAGCCCCAGCATTTT.

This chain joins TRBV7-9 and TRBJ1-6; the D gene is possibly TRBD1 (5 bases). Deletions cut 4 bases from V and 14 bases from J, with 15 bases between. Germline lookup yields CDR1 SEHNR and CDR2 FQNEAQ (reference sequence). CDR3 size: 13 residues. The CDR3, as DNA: TGTGCCAGCAGCTGGGGGGACTTCGAGGCCCTCCACTTT. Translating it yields CASSWGDFEALHF.

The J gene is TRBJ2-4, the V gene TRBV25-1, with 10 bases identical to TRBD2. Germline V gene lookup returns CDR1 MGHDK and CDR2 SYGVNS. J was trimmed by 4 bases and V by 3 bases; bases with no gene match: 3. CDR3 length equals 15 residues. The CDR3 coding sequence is TGTGCCAGCAGTGATGCTAGCGGGGGTAAAAACATTCAGTACTTC. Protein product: CASSDASGGKNIQYF.

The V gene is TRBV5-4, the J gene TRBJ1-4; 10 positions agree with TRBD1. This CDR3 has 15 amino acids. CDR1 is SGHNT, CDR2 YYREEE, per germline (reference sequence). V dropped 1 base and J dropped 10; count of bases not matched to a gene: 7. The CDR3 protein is CASSLSGTGVGKLFF. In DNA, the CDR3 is TGTGCCAGCAGCTTGTCCGGGACAGGGGTTGGAAAACTGTTTTTT.

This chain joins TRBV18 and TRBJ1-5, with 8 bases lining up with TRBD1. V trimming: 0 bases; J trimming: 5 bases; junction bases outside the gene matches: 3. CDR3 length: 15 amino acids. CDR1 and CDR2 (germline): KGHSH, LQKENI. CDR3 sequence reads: CASSPPTGGDQPQHF. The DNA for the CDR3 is TGTGCCAGCTCACCACCAACAGGGGGGGATCAGCCCCAGCATTTT.

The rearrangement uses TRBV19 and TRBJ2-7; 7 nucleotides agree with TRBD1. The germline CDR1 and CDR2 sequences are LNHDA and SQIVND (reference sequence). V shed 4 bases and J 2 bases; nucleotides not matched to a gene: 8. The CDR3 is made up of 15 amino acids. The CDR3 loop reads CASSNRNRGPYEQYF. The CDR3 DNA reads TGTGCCAGTAGTAACCGGAACAGGGGTCCCTACGAGCAGTACTTC.

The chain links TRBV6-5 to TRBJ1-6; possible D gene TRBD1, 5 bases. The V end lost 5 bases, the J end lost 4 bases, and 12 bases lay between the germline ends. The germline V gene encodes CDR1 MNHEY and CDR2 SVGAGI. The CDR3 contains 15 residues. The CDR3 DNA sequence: TGTGCCAGCAGTCTAGGCGACAGTTATAATTCACCCCTCCACTTT. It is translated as CASSLGDSYNSPLHF.